The text below deals with one T cell receptor (beta chain). Its antigen remains unidentified. This sample is part of a study of shared clonotypes between healthy human individuals. About the study: Three CD4 naive, three CD4 memory, two CD8 naive and one CD8 memory plate were used per donor.

CDR1 is SNHLY, CDR2 FYNNEI, per germline. Germline trimming cut 8 bases from V and 3 bases from J; bases unmatched to any gene: 7. This CDR3 comprises 13 residues. Each PCR replicate from the sorted subsets contained about 210 ng DNA, which is about 30,000 T cell genomes. The method was immunoSEQ multiplex PCR; TCRdb's version includes in-frame clones alone and lacks a portion of them. The sample lists about 820,000 clones, over 90% occurring once. Selected positively for CCR7 and CD45RO-negative, naive CD8 cells excluded terminally differentiated effector memory CD45RA+ cells. Findings of the study overall: Naive CD4 clonotypes overlapped across a handful of donors at around 4.8%.

This chain links TRBV2 with TRBJ2-7, with 7 bases fitting TRBD1. Sequencing used naive CD8+ T cells sorted from blood. The source of this sequence is a man between 25 and 39 years old in good health. CDR3 DNA sequence: TGTGCCAGCGGGCTGGGACAGCACTACGAGCAGTACTTC. This encodes CASGLGQHYEQYF.